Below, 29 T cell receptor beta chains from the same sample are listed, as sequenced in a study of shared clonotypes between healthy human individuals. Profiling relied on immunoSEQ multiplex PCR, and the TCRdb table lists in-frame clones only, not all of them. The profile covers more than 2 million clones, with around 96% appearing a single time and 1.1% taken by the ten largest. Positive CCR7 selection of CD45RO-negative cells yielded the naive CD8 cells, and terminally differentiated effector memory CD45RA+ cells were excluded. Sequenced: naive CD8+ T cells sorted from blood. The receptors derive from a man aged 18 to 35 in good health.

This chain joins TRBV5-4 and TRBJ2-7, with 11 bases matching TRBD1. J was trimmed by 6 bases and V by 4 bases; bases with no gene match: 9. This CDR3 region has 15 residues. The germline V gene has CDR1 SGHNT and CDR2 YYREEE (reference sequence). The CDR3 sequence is CASSPWTGGLGEQYF. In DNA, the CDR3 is TGTGCCAGCAGCCCGTGGACAGGGGGCCTCGGCGAGCAGTACTTC.

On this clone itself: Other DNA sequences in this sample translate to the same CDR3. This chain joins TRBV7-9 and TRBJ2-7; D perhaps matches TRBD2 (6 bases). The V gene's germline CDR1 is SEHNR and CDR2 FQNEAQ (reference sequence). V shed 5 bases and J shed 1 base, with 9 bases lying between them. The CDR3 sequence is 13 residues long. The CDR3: CASSPRESYEQYF. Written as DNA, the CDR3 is TGTGCCAGCAGCCCACGGGAGTCCTACGAGCAGTACTTC.

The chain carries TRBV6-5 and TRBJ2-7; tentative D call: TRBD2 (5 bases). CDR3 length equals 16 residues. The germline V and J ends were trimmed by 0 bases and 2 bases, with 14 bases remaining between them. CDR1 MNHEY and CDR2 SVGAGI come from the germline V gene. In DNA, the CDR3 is TGTGCCAGCAGTTACTCGACCGGGGAAAAAACCTACGAGCAGTACTTC. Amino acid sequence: CASSYSTGEKTYEQYF.

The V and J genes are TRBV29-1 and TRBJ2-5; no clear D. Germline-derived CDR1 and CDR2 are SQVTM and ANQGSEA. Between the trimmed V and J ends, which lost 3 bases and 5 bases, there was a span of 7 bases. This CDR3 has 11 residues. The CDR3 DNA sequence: TGCAGCGTTGACAGTATGGAGACCCAGTACTTC. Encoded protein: CSVDSMETQYF.

This CDR3 is CASSIASGLAAYEQYF. CDR3 sequence (DNA): TGTGCCAGTAGTATAGCGAGTGGGCTAGCGGCCTACGAGCAGTACTTC. V gene TRBV19 combines with J gene TRBJ2-7; TRBD2 matches 7 bases. CDR1 is LNHDA, CDR2 SQIVND, per germline (reference sequence). CDR3 size: 16 residues. The ends lost 1 base at V and 2 bases at J; junction bases unmatched: 8.

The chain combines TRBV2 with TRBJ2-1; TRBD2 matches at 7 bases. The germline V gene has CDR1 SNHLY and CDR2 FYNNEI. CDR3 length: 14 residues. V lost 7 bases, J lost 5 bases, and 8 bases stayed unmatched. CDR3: CASIFTSENNEQFF. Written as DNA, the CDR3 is TGTGCCAGCATTTTTACTAGCGAGAACAATGAGCAGTTCTTC.

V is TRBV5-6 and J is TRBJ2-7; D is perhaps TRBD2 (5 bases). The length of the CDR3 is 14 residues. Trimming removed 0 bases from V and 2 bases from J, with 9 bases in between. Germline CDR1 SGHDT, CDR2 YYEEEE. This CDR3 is CASSLGGEAYEQYF. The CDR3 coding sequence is TGTGCCAGCAGCTTGGGGGGAGAGGCCTACGAGCAGTACTTC.

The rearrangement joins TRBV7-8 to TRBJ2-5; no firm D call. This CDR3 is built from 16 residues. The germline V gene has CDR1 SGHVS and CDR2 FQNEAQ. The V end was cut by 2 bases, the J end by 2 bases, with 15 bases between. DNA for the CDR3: TGTGCCAGCAGCTTATGGTCCGGCGGCGAACAAGAGACCCAGTACTTC. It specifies CASSLWSGGEQETQYF. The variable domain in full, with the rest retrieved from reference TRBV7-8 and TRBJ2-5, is GAGVSQSPRYKVAKRGQDVALRCDPISGHVSLFWYQQALGQGPEFLTYFQNEAQLDKSGLPSDRFFAERPEGSVSTLKIQRTQQEDSAVYLCASSLWSGGEQETQYFGPGTRLLVL.

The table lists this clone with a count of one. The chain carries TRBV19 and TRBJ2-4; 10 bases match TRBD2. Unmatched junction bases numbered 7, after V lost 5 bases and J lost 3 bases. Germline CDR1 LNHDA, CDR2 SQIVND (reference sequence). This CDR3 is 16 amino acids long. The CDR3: CASSPEREGVKNIQYF. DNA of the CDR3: TGTGCCAGTAGTCCGGAGCGGGAGGGGGTCAAAAACATTCAGTACTTC.

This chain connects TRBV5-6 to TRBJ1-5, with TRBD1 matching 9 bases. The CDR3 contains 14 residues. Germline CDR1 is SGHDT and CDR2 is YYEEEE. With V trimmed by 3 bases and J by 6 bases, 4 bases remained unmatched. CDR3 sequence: CASSWGQGTQPQHF. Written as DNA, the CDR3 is TGTGCCAGCAGCTGGGGACAGGGTACTCAGCCCCAGCATTTT.

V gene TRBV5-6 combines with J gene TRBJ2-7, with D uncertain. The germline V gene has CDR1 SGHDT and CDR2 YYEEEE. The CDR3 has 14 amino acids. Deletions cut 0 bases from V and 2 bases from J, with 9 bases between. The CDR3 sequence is CASSLAQSPYEQYF. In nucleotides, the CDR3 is TGTGCCAGCAGCTTGGCCCAGTCCCCCTACGAGCAGTACTTC.

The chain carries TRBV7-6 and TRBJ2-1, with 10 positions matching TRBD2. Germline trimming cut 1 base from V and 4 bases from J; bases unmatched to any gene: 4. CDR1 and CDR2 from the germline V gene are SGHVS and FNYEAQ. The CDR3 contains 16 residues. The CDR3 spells CASSLDVAGGYNEQFF. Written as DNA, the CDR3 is TGTGCCAGCAGCTTAGATGTAGCGGGAGGATACAATGAGCAGTTCTTC.

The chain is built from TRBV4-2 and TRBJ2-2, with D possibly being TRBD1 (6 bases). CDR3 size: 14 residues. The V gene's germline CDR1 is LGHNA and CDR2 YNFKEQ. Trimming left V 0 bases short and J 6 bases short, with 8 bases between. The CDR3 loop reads CASSQDRGPGELFF. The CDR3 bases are TGTGCCAGCAGCCAAGACAGGGGACCCGGGGAGCTGTTTTTT.

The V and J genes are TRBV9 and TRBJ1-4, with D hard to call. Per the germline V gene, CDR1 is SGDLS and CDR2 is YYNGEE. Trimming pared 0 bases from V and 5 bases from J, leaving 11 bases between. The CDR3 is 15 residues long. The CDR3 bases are TGTGCCAGCAGCGTAGGATCCGTGACCAATGAAAAACTGTTTTTT. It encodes CASSVGSVTNEKLFF.

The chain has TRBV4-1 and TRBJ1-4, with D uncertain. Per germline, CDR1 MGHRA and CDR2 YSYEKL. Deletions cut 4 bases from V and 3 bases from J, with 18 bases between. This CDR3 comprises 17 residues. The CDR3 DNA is TGCGCCAGCAGCCTACACCAGCGCGGGCTGGCTAATGAAAAACTGTTTTTT. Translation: CASSLHQRGLANEKLFF.

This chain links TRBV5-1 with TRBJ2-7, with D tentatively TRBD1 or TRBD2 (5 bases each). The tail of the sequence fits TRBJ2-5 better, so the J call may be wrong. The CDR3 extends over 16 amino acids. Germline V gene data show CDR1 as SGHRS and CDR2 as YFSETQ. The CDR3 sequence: CASSLSVGVRVETQYF. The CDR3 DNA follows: TGCGCCAGCAGCTTGTCGGTGGGGGTTCGGGTGGAGACCCAGTACTTC.

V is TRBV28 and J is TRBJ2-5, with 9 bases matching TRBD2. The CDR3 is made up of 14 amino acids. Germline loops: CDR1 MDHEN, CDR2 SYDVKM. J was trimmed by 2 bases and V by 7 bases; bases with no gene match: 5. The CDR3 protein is CASTLAGEQETQYF. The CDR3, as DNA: TGTGCCAGCACCTTAGCGGGGGAACAAGAGACCCAGTACTTC.

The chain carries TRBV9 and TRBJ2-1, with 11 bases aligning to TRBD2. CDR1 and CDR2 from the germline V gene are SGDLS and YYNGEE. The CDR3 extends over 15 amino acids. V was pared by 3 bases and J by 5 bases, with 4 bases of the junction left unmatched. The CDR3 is CASSGRLAGNNEQFF. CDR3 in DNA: TGTGCCAGCAGCGGGAGACTAGCGGGAAACAATGAGCAGTTCTTC.

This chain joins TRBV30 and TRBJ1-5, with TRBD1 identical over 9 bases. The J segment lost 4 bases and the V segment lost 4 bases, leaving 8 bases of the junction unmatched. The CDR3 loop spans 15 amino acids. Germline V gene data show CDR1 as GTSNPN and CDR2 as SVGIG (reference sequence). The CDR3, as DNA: TGTGCCTGGACCGCGGGACAGGGCGTAAATCAGCCCCAGCATTTT. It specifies CAWTAGQGVNQPQHF.

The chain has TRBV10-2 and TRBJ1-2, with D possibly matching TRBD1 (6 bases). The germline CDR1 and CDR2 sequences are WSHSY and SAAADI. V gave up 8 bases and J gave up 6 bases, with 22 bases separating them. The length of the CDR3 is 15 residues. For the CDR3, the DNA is TGCGCCAGCTCATGGGGGGGGCTCCGGGACGATGGCTACACCTTC. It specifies CASSWGGLRDDGYTF.

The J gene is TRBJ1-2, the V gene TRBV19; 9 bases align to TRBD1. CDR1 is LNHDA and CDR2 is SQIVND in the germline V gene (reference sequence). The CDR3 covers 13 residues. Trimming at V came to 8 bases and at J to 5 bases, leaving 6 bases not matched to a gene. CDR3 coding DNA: TGTGCCAGTCACCGGGACAGGGAATATGGCTACACCTTC. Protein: CASHRDREYGYTF.

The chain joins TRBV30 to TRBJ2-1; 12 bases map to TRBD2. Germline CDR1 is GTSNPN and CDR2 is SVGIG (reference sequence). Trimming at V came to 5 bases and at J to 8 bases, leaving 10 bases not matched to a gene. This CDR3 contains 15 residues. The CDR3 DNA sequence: TGTGCCTGGGACCAAGGACTAGCGGGGAGGGATGAGCAGTTCTTC. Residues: CAWDQGLAGRDEQFF.

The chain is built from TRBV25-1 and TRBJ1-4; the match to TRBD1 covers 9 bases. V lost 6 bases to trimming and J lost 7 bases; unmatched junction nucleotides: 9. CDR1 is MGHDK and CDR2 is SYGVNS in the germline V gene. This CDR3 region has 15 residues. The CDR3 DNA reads TGTGCCAGCAGCCCAACAGGGGGCTACGGTGAAAAACTGTTTTTT. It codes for CASSPTGGYGEKLFF. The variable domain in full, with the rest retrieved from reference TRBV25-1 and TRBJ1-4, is EADIYQTPRYLVIGTGKKITLECSQTMGHDKMYWYQQDPGMELHLIHYSYGVNSTEKGDLSSESTVSRIRTEHFPLTLESARPSHTSQYLCASSPTGGYGEKLFFGSGTQLSVL.

The CDR3 DNA reads as TGTGCCAGCAGCTTAGGCGGCGGGGGTATCACCGGGGAGCTGTTTTTT. Protein sequence: CASSLGGGGITGELFF. V usage is TRBV7-9 and J usage is TRBJ2-2, with 7 bases fitting TRBD2. Germline trimming cut 1 base from V and 4 bases from J; bases unmatched to any gene: 6. The germline CDR1 and CDR2 sequences are SEHNR and FQNEAQ (reference sequence). The CDR3 loop spans 16 amino acids.

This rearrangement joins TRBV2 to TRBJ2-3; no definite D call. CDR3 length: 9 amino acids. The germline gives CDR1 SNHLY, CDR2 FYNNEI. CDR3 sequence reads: CVPRDTQYF. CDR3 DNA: TGTGTACCCCGAGATACGCAGTATTTT.

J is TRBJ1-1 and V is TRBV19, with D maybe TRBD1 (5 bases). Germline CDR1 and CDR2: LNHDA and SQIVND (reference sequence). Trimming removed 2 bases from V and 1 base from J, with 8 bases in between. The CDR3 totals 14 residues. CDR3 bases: TGTGCCAGTAGTATAACAACAGGGAACACTGAAGCTTTCTTT. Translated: CASSITTGNTEAFF.

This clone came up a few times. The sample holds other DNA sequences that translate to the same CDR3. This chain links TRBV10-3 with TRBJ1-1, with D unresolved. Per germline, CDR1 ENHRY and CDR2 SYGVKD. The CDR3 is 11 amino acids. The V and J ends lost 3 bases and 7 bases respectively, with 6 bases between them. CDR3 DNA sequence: TGTGCCATCAGTGAAGGCGGTGAAGCTTTCTTT. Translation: CAISEGGEAFF.

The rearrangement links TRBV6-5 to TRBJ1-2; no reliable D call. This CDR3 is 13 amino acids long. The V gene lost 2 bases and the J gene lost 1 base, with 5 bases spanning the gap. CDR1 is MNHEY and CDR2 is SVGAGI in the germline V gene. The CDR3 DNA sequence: TGTGCCAGCAGTTACGAGTTTAACTATGGCTACACCTTC. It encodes CASSYEFNYGYTF.

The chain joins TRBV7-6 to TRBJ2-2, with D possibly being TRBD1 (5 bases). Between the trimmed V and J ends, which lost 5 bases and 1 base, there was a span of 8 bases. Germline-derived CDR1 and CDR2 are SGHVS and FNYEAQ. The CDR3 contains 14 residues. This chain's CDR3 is CASSGHGNTGELFF. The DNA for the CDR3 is TGTGCCAGCAGCGGACATGGGAACACCGGGGAGCTGTTTTTT.